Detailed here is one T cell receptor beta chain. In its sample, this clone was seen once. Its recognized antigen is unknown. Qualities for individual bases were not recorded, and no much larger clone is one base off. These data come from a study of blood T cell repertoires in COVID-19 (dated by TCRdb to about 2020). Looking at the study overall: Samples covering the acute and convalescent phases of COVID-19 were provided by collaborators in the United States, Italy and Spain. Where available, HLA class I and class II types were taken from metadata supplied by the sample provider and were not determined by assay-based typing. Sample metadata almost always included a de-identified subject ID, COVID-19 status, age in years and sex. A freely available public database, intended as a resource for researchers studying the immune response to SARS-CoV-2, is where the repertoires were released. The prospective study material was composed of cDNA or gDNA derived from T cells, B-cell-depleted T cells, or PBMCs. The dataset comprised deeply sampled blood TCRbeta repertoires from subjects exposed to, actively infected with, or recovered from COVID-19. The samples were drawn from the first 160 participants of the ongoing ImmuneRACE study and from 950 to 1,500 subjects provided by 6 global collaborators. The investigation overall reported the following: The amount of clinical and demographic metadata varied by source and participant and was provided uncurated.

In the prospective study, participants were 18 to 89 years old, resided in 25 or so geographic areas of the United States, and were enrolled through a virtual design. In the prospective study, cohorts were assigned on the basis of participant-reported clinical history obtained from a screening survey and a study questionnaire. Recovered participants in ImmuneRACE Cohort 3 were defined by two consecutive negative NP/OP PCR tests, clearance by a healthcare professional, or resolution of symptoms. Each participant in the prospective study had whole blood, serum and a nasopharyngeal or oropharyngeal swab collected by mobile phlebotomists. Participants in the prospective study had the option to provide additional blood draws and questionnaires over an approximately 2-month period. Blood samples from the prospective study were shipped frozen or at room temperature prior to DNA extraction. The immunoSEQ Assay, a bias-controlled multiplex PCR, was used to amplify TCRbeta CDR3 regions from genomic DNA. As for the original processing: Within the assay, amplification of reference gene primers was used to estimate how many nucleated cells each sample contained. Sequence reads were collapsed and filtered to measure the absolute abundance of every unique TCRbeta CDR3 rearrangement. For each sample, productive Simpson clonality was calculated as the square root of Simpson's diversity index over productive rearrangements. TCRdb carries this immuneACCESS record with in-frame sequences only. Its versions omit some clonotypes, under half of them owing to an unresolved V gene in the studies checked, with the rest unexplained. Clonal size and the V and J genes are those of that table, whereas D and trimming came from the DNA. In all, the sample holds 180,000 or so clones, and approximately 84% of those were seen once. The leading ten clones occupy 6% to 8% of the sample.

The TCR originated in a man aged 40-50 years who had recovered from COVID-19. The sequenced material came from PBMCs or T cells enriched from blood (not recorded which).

The encoded CDR3 is CASQGSTGEQYF. The nucleotide sequence is TGTGCCAGCCAGGGGTCGACGGGAGAGCAGTACTTC. The V and J segments used are TRBV7-2 and TRBJ2-7; the D gene is possibly TRBD1, with 6 bases matching. Spanning cysteine to phenylalanine, the CDR3 consists of 12 amino acids. The entry retains the CDR3 DNA only, 36 bases that are in frame from base 1. CDR1 and CDR2, looked up from the germline V gene, are SGHTA and FQGNSA. The trim is 8 bases for V and 7 bases for J, with a gap of 15 bases between the germline ends.